This record looks at one T cell receptor beta chain sequence and its context. Its cognate antigen is unknown. These data belong to a study of shared clonotypes between healthy human individuals. The method was immunoSEQ multiplex PCR; TCRdb's version includes in-frame clones alone and lacks a portion of them. The sample consists of 800,000 or so clones, roughly 96% of them appearing once. The naive CD8 subset, CD45RO-negative cells positively selected for CCR7, excluded terminally differentiated effector memory CD45RA+ cells. Points from the study as a whole: Researchers found naive subsets generally carried larger estimated richness than memory subsets.

Germline V gene sequence: CDR1 WSHSY, CDR2 SAAADI. This CDR3 spans 14 amino acids. Deletions cut 2 bases from V and 4 bases from J, with 8 bases between. This rearrangement joins TRBV10-2 to TRBJ1-4, with no clear D. The sample comprised naive CD8+ T cells sorted from blood. This clonotype originated in a man aged 30 to 45 in good health. CDR3 protein: CASSEVEINEKLFF. The DNA of the CDR3 is TGCGCCAGCAGTGAGGTTGAAATTAATGAAAAACTGTTTTTT.